Below are 10 T cell receptor beta chains sequenced from a single sample in a study of shared T cell receptors in the human thymus. Produced via immunoSEQ multiplex PCR; TCRdb's table is partial and in-frame only. The repertoire holds more than 550,000 clones, with 80% to 90% as singletons. This same sample was also taken into another study, of human thymus T cells.

Input material: thymocytes. These receptor sequences come from a boy younger than two with a congenital heart defect.

V usage is TRBV7-2 and J usage is TRBJ2-5, with TRBD1 matching over 10 bases. J gave up 5 bases and V 4 bases, and 13 bases lay outside the gene matches. Germline CDR1 SGHTA, CDR2 FQGNSA. The CDR3 has 17 residues. CDR3 in DNA: TGTGCCAGCAGCTGCAAACCCGACAGGGGGCGAGATGAGACCCAGTACTTC. Its protein is CASSCKPDRGRDETQYF.

The chain links TRBV9 to TRBJ2-1, with TRBD2 as a possible D gene (5 bases). V dropped 3 bases and J dropped 8 bases, with 12 bases sitting between them. The CDR3 loop spans 13 amino acids. Germline CDR1 is SGDLS and CDR2 is YYNGEE. The CDR3 DNA is TGTGCCAGCAGCGGCGGGCCCCACGATGAGCAGTTCTTC. Its protein product is CASSGGPHDEQFF.

This clone was counted a single time. The chain employs TRBV7-2 and TRBJ2-5, with D possibly being TRBD2 (6 bases). Germline loops: CDR1 SGHTA, CDR2 FQGNSA. CDR3 size: 13 residues. Trimming took off 1 base at V and 6 bases at J, with 9 bases between the two ends. The CDR3 here is CASSLGGAQTQYF. In DNA form, the CDR3 reads TGTGCCAGCAGCTTAGGCGGGGCCCAGACCCAGTACTTC. Full variable domain (missing parts from reference TRBV7-2 and TRBJ2-5): GAGVSQSPSNKVTEKGKDVELRCDPISGHTALYWYRQSLGQGLEFLIYFQGNSAPDKSGLPSDRFSAERTGGSVSTLTIQRTQQEDSAVYLCASSLGGAQTQYFGPGTRLLVL.

Here the CDR3 DNA reads TGTGCCAGCAGTGACGGGAGAGCCCAGCATTTT. Translation gives CASSDGRAQHF. The chain recombines TRBV25-1 with TRBJ1-5, with D hard to call. Germline lookup yields CDR1 MGHDK and CDR2 SYGVNS. The CDR3 consists of 11 residues. V was pared by 3 bases and J by 11 bases, with 8 bases between.

The V gene is TRBV7-9, the J gene TRBJ1-4, with TRBD1 matching 7 bases. The CDR3 totals 17 residues. The germline CDR1 and CDR2 sequences are SEHNR and FQNEAQ (reference sequence). After removal of 5 bases from V and 5 bases from J, the junction contained 14 bases not matched to a gene. CDR3: CASSIHDRASLNEKLFF. The CDR3 nucleotides are TGTGCCAGCAGCATACACGACAGGGCCTCATTAAATGAAAAACTGTTTTTT.

The V and J genes are TRBV2 and TRBJ1-1, with D uncertain. The germline CDR1 and CDR2 sequences are SNHLY and FYNNEI. This CDR3 region has 14 residues. Trimming left V 3 bases short and J 4 bases short, with 12 bases between. The CDR3 sequence: CASSDPLVATEAFF. In DNA form, the CDR3 reads TGTGCCAGCAGTGACCCCTTGGTAGCCACTGAAGCTTTCTTT. The whole variable domain, remainder taken from reference TRBV2 and TRBJ1-1, is EPEVTQTPSHQVTQMGQEVILRCVPISNHLYFYWYRQILGQKVEFLVSFYNNEISEKSEIFDDQFSVERPDGSNFTLKIRSTKLEDSAMYFCASSDPLVATEAFFGQGTRLTVV.

The rearrangement links TRBV4-3 to TRBJ2-1; TRBD2 agrees at 13 bases. The V gene end was trimmed by 1 base and the J gene end by 2 bases; junction bases not matched to a gene: 11. The germline V gene encodes CDR1 LGHNA and CDR2 YSLEER. The CDR3 is made up of 20 amino acids. Written as DNA, the CDR3 is TGCGCCAGCAGCCAAGGGGTTATCGAGACTAGCGGGAGGACCTACAATGAGCAGTTCTTC. As protein: CASSQGVIETSGRTYNEQFF.

The rearrangement uses TRBV30 and TRBJ2-4; 7 bases agree with TRBD1. The trim removed 5 bases at V and 12 bases at J, leaving 10 bases unmatched. Germline V gene data show CDR1 as GTSNPN and CDR2 as SVGIG (reference sequence). The CDR3 extends over 12 amino acids. CDR3 sequence (DNA): TGTGCCTGGGTTGACAGGGTAGGAGGTCAGTACTTC. It translates to CAWVDRVGGQYF.

The gene calls are TRBV25-1 and TRBJ1-5; D remains ambiguous. Germline CDR1 is MGHDK and CDR2 is SYGVNS. The V gene lost 7 bases and the J gene lost 4 bases, with 14 bases spanning the gap. The CDR3 is made up of 14 amino acids. The CDR3 DNA sequence: TGTGCCAGCAAGCCTCCGGGAAGGAATCAGCCCCAGCATTTT. Protein product: CASKPPGRNQPQHF. The entire variable domain, with the rest obtained from reference TRBV25-1 and TRBJ1-5, is as follows: EADIYQTPRYLVIGTGKKITLECSQTMGHDKMYWYQQDPGMELHLIHYSYGVNSTEKGDLSSESTVSRIRTEHFPLTLESARPSHTSQYLCASKPPGRNQPQHFGDGTRLSIL.

V gene TRBV28 combines with J gene TRBJ2-2; maybe TRBD2 (6 bases). The CDR3 spans 14 residues. From germline, CDR1 is MDHEN and CDR2 SYDVKM. V gave up 6 bases and J gave up 7 bases, with 15 bases separating them. The CDR3 DNA follows: TGTGCCAGCAGCCACCTCCTGGGGGGCGGGGAGCTGTTTTTT. As protein: CASSHLLGGGELFF.